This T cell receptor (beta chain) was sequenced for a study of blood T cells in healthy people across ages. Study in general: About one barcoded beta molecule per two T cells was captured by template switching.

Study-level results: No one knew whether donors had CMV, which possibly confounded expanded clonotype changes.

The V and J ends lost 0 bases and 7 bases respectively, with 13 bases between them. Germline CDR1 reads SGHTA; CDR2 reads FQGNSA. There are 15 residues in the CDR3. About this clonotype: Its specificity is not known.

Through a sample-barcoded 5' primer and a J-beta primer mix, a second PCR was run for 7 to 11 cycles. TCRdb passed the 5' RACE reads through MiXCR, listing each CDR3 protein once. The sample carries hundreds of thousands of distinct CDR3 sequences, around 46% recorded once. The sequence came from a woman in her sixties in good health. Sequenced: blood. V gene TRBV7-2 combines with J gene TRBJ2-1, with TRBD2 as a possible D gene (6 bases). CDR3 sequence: CASSLAGGSGNEQFF. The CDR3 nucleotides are TGTGCCAGCAGCTTAGCGGGAGGTTCAGGGAATGAGCAGTTCTTC.